The 32 T cell receptor beta chains below were found in one sample sequenced in a study of blood T cell repertoires in COVID-19. TCRdb's copy holds only in-frame clones and misses some; the assay was immunoSEQ multiplex PCR. The data show a few hundred thousand clones, about 80% seen once. Sequencing was carried out using peripheral blood. Receptor source: a person between 65 and 79 years old with COVID-19, enrolled during active disease.

The J gene is TRBJ1-3, the V gene TRBV5-1; 8 nucleotides align to TRBD1. With V trimmed by 4 bases and J by 2 bases, 2 bases remained unmatched. The CDR3 contains 14 residues. CDR1 and CDR2 from the germline V gene are SGHRS and YFSETQ. CDR3 loop: CASSEQGAGNTIYF. The CDR3, as DNA: TGCGCCAGCAGCGAACAGGGGGCTGGAAACACCATATATTTT.

The rearrangement links TRBV5-4 to TRBJ1-6; 7 bases map to TRBD1. This CDR3 is 16 amino acids long. The trim removed 0 bases at V and 7 bases at J, leaving 7 bases unmatched. Germline CDR1 reads SGHNT; CDR2 reads YYREEE (reference sequence). The chain's CDR3 is CASSLAVTGRNSPLHF. The CDR3, as DNA: TGTGCCAGCAGCTTGGCCGTGACAGGGCGCAATTCACCCCTCCACTTT.

The CDR3 sequence: CASSILASANYGYTF. As DNA, the CDR3 is TGTGCCAGTAGTATTTTGGCTTCAGCTAACTATGGCTACACCTTC. This rearrangement joins TRBV19 to TRBJ1-2; D call uncertain. Trimming removed 3 bases from V and 0 bases from J, with 11 bases in between. The V gene's germline CDR1 is LNHDA and CDR2 SQIVND (reference sequence). The CDR3 contains 15 residues.

This clone was seen once. The chain employs TRBV21-1 and TRBJ1-4; the table's TRBD1 call for D was not verified on the DNA. TRBV21-1 constitutes a pseudogene. The CDR3 is made up of 15 amino acids. This CDR3 reads CASSKGGGSNEKLFF. CDR3 DNA: TGTGCCAGCAGCAAAGGAGGGGGCTCCAATGAAAAACTGTTTTTT.

As DNA, the CDR3 is TGTGCCAGCAGCCACGGACAGAGACGCATCTATGGCTACACCTTC. Translating it yields CASSHGQRRIYGYTF. The V gene is TRBV5-6, the J gene TRBJ1-2; D is possibly TRBD1 (6 bases). Per the germline V gene, CDR1 is SGHDT and CDR2 is YYEEEE. The CDR3 extends over 15 amino acids. V was shortened by 4 bases and J by 4 bases, with 17 bases between the two germline ends.

V and J are TRBV6-5 and TRBJ1-2; the D is unclear. Trimming pared 6 bases from V and 4 bases from J, leaving 12 bases between. The length of the CDR3 is 13 residues. The germline gives CDR1 MNHEY, CDR2 SVGAGI. CDR3 sequence (DNA): TGTGCCAGCAGGGTGGCAGGCTCCTATGGCTACACCTTC. It specifies CASRVAGSYGYTF.

The gene calls are TRBV9 and TRBJ1-1; 10 bases are shared with TRBD1. This CDR3 spans 20 amino acids. Germline V gives CDR1 SGDLS, CDR2 YYNGEE. V trimming: 0 bases; J trimming: 10 bases; junction bases outside the gene matches: 24. The CDR3 here is CASSVVGRVTGGEKMRGAFF. The CDR3 DNA reads as TGTGCCAGCAGCGTAGTCGGCAGGGTGACAGGGGGCGAAAAAATGAGAGGAGCTTTCTTT. Full variable domain (remainder filled in from reference TRBV9 and TRBJ1-1): DSGVTQTPKHLITATGQRVTLRCSPRSGDLSVYWYQQSLDQGLQFLIQYYNGEERAKGNILERFSAQQFPDLHSELNLSSLELGDSALYFCASSVVGRVTGGEKMRGAFFGQGTRLTVV.

A note on this clone: Other nucleotide sequences from this sample produce the same CDR3. This chain links TRBV6-1 with TRBJ1-2; D is ambiguous. With 1 base removed from V and 0 bases from J, the gap between germline ends came to 6 bases. The CDR3 covers 14 residues. CDR1 and CDR2 (germline): MNHNS, SASEGT. The CDR3 protein is CASSEGPANYGYTF. The DNA of the CDR3 is TGTGCCAGCAGTGAAGGGCCAGCTAACTATGGCTACACCTTC.

The chain employs TRBV28 and TRBJ2-3, with D unresolved. V lost 4 bases and J lost 0, with 11 bases in between. This CDR3 spans 15 amino acids. Germline V CDR1 and CDR2: MDHEN, SYDVKM. The CDR3 region has the DNA TGTGCCAGCAGTTCACCGACACCAAGCACAGATACGCAGTATTTT. This codes for CASSSPTPSTDTQYF. The full variable domain, completed using reference TRBV28 and TRBJ2-3, is DVKVTQSSRYLVKRTGEKVFLECVQDMDHENMFWYRQDPGLGLRLIYFSYDVKMKEKGDIPEGYSVSREKKERFSLILESASTNQTSMYLCASSSPTPSTDTQYFGPGTRLTVL.

This clone was seen a single time. The V call is TRBV11-2, the J call TRBJ1-3, with D maybe TRBD1 (5 bases). Germline V lookup: CDR1 SGHAT, CDR2 FQNNGV. This CDR3 is built from 15 residues. V was cut by 5 bases and J by 7 bases, with 18 bases left in between. The chain's CDR3 is CASSPDWGTGNTIYF. Here the CDR3 DNA reads TGTGCCAGCAGCCCAGACTGGGGCACCGGCAACACCATATATTTT.

Concerning this clone itself: An end of the junction does not agree with germline; a read error may underlie this. V usage is TRBV7-3 and J usage is TRBJ2-3; 10 nucleotides align to TRBD2. Germline V gene sequence: CDR1 SGHTA, CDR2 FQGTGA. The CDR3 totals 15 residues. The CDR3 nucleotides read TGTGTCAGCAGCAAAGCGGGGGGGAGCACAGATACGCAGTATTTT. Protein: CVSSKAGGSTDTQYF.

The chain has TRBV27 and TRBJ2-1, with 9 bases aligning to TRBD2. Germline V lookup: CDR1 MNHEY, CDR2 SMNVEV (reference sequence). V shed 1 base and J 4 bases; nucleotides not matched to a gene: 8. The CDR3 is 17 residues long. The CDR3 spells CASSLLRLTSGYNEQFF. CDR3 coding DNA: TGTGCCAGCAGTTTATTACGTTTGACTAGCGGATACAATGAGCAGTTCTTC.

In this sample, this clone turned up a few times. The rearrangement uses TRBV28 and TRBJ2-7; 8 bases match TRBD1. The length of the CDR3 is 11 residues. Germline assignment: CDR1 MDHEN and CDR2 SYDVKM. V lost 10 bases to trimming and J lost 6 bases; unmatched junction nucleotides: 5. The CDR3 sequence is CATRGRPEQYF. CDR3 DNA sequence: TGTGCCACCAGGGGGCGCCCCGAGCAGTACTTC.

This chain uses TRBV11-2 with TRBJ2-1, with D maybe TRBD1 (7 bases). V was cut by 7 bases and J by 12 bases, with 28 bases left in between. Germline lookup yields CDR1 SGHAT and CDR2 FQNNGV. The CDR3 spans 16 residues. CDR3 in amino acids: CASTLMRGGQGGRQFF. CDR3 DNA: TGTGCCAGCACCCTCATGAGGGGTGGGCAGGGGGGAAGGCAGTTCTTC.

The count of this clone is one. The CDR3 coding sequence is TGTGCCAGCAGCGACAGGCAGACTAGCACAGATACGCAGTATTTT. Its translation is CASSDRQTSTDTQYF. The chain uses TRBV7-2 and TRBJ2-3, with a possible D match to TRBD1 (6 bases). The V gene lost 5 bases and the J gene lost 0 bases, with 12 bases spanning the gap. The CDR3 has 15 residues. Germline V gene lookup returns CDR1 SGHTA and CDR2 FQGNSA.

J is TRBJ2-2 and V is TRBV7-2; D gene uncertain. The CDR3 has 15 amino acids. Per the germline V gene, CDR1 is SGHTA and CDR2 is FQGNSA. The germline V and J ends were trimmed by 1 base and 2 bases, with 8 bases remaining between them. The CDR3 DNA follows: TGTGCCAGCAGCTTAGATACACCTAACACCGGGGAGCTGTTTTTT. Translation gives CASSLDTPNTGELFF.

CDR3 nucleotide sequence: TGTGCCAGCAGCCAAGATAAAGGCAGTTGGGCTAGCACAGATACGCAGTATTTT. Translated, it gives CASSQDKGSWASTDTQYF. V usage is TRBV4-2 and J usage is TRBJ2-3, with D unresolved. CDR3 length: 18 residues. V dropped 0 bases and J dropped 0 bases, with 16 bases sitting between them. Per the germline V gene, CDR1 is LGHNA and CDR2 is YNFKEQ.

The chain carries TRBV19 and TRBJ2-3; 8 nucleotides line up with TRBD1. The CDR3 loop spans 13 amino acids. Germline V gives CDR1 LNHDA, CDR2 SQIVND (reference sequence). V lost 8 bases to trimming and J lost 7 bases; unmatched junction nucleotides: 8. For the CDR3, the DNA is TGTGCCAGTGACCAGGGGGCCGGTTATACGCAGTATTTT. Amino acid sequence: CASDQGAGYTQYF.

This clone was observed many times. This chain joins TRBV19 and TRBJ1-1; TRBD1 aligns across 7 bases. Trimming took 6 bases from V and 4 from J; bases not matched to a gene: 8. Germline V gene data show CDR1 as LNHDA and CDR2 as SQIVND (reference sequence). The length of the CDR3 is 14 residues. The chain's CDR3 is CASSHRGPVTEAFF. In DNA form, the CDR3 reads TGTGCCAGTAGCCACAGGGGACCTGTCACTGAAGCTTTCTTT.

The chain carries TRBV19 and TRBJ2-5; 8 nucleotides align to TRBD1. The CDR3 consists of 14 residues. Per germline, CDR1 LNHDA and CDR2 SQIVND (reference sequence). The V and J ends lost 4 bases and 3 bases, in that order; junction bases with no gene match: 4. The CDR3 DNA sequence: TGTGCCAGTAGTAAGGGACAGGATAAAGAGACCCAGTACTTC. Protein sequence: CASSKGQDKETQYF.

This chain joins TRBV5-4 and TRBJ2-4, with D possibly being TRBD1 (5 bases). With 0 bases removed from V and 3 bases from J, the gap between germline ends came to 13 bases. The CDR3 length is 16 residues. Germline-derived CDR1 and CDR2 are SGHNT and YYREEE (reference sequence). The DNA of the CDR3 is TGTGCCAGCAGCTTGGGCCAGGGTAGGGACAAAAACATTCAGTACTTC. Amino acids: CASSLGQGRDKNIQYF.

J is TRBJ2-7 and V is TRBV12-3 or TRBV12-4, with 8 bases matching TRBD2. Losses at the gene ends were 6 bases for V and 7 bases for J; bases not matched to a gene: 5. This CDR3 is built from 12 residues. DNA for the CDR3: TGTGCCAGCAGCAAACTAGCGGCTGAGCAGTACTTC. This translates into CASSKLAAEQYF.

The chain combines TRBV5-1 with TRBJ1-4; 8 positions match TRBD1. The CDR3 length is 14 residues. Germline V gives CDR1 SGHRS, CDR2 YFSETQ. The J segment lost 7 bases and the V segment lost 4 bases, leaving 6 bases of the junction unmatched. CDR3 region: CASSQGQDGEKLFF. The CDR3 DNA sequence: TGCGCCAGCAGCCAGGGACAGGACGGTGAAAAACTGTTTTTT.

The rearrangement uses TRBV5-1 and TRBJ2-5, with D tentatively TRBD1 (6 bases). This CDR3 contains 15 residues. Germline CDR1 reads SGHRS; CDR2 reads YFSETQ. V lost 2 bases and J 3 bases, leaving 14 bases between the germline ends. CDR3 in amino acids: CASSLGAGAKETQYF. The CDR3 DNA reads as TGCGCCAGCAGCTTAGGGGCAGGGGCAAAAGAGACCCAGTACTTC.

V is TRBV9 and J is TRBJ2-2; the D gene is possibly TRBD2 (5 bases). From germline, CDR1 is SGDLS and CDR2 YYNGEE. Trimming pared 5 bases from V and 0 bases from J, leaving 11 bases between. The CDR3 length is 15 residues. This CDR3 is CASRVGIANTGELFF. Written as DNA, the CDR3 is TGTGCCAGCAGGGTCGGGATCGCGAACACCGGGGAGCTGTTTTTT.

This chain uses TRBV2 with TRBJ2-7; TRBD2 might be the D (5 bases). Per germline, CDR1 SNHLY and CDR2 FYNNEI. V dropped 7 bases and J dropped 7 bases, with 17 bases sitting between them. The CDR3 spans 13 residues. CDR3 sequence reads: CASKRSEAREQYF. CDR3 coding DNA: TGTGCCAGCAAGCGGTCAGAAGCGCGGGAGCAGTACTTC.

The rearrangement links TRBV5-5 to TRBJ2-3; possible D gene TRBD2, 6 bases. This CDR3 spans 16 amino acids. V gave up 2 bases and J gave up 1 base, with 14 bases separating them. In germline, CDR1 is SGHKS, CDR2 YYEKEE (reference sequence). CDR3 amino acids: CASSFEWGVGTDTQYF. CDR3 in DNA: TGTGCCAGCAGCTTTGAGTGGGGGGTGGGCACAGATACGCAGTATTTT.

The gene calls are TRBV20-1 and TRBJ2-3; 8 bases match TRBD2. Trimming took 3 bases from V and 2 from J; bases not matched to a gene: 7. Germline assignment: CDR1 DFQATT and CDR2 SNEGSKA (reference sequence). The CDR3 is 15 residues long. CDR3 sequence (DNA): TGCAGTGCTAGTGCCGGGACTAGTTCCACAGATACGCAGTATTTT. It is translated as CSASAGTSSTDTQYF.

This chain connects TRBV5-1 to TRBJ2-1, with TRBD2 matching 13 bases. Per the germline V gene, CDR1 is SGHRS and CDR2 is YFSETQ. The V and J ends lost 4 bases and 2 bases, in that order; junction bases with no gene match: 3. The CDR3 is 16 residues long. CDR3 loop: CASSRGTSGTYNEQFF. Here the CDR3 DNA reads TGCGCCAGCAGCAGAGGGACTAGCGGGACCTACAATGAGCAGTTCTTC.

The rearrangement links TRBV11-2 to TRBJ2-5; TRBD1 agrees at 7 bases. Per germline, CDR1 SGHAT and CDR2 FQNNGV. CDR3 size: 16 residues. The ends lost 5 bases at V and 1 base at J; junction bases unmatched: 10. As DNA, the CDR3 is TGTGCCAGCAGCCCCAGGGGGAGAGAACGCCAAGAGACCCAGTACTTC. This encodes CASSPRGRERQETQYF.

This clone was observed a few times. This sequence joins TRBV5-1 and TRBJ2-2, with a possible D match to TRBD2 (5 bases). Germline assignment: CDR1 SGHRS and CDR2 YFSETQ. Deletions cut 2 bases from V and 6 bases from J, with 17 bases between. The CDR3 has 16 residues. CDR3 sequence (DNA): TGCGCCAGCAGCTTAACCAACACTAGGGCGGCCGGGGAGCTGTTTTTT. As protein: CASSLTNTRAAGELFF.

The rearrangement joins TRBV19 to TRBJ2-1, with D possibly TRBD2 on 6 matching bases. This CDR3 has 15 amino acids. CDR1 and CDR2 (germline): LNHDA, SQIVND (reference sequence). V lost 6 bases to trimming and J lost 8 bases, with 20 bases between them. The CDR3 DNA sequence: TGTGCCAGTAGCCCCCGGGGGACCAGGGTCCATGAGCAGTTCTTC. This translates into CASSPRGTRVHEQFF.